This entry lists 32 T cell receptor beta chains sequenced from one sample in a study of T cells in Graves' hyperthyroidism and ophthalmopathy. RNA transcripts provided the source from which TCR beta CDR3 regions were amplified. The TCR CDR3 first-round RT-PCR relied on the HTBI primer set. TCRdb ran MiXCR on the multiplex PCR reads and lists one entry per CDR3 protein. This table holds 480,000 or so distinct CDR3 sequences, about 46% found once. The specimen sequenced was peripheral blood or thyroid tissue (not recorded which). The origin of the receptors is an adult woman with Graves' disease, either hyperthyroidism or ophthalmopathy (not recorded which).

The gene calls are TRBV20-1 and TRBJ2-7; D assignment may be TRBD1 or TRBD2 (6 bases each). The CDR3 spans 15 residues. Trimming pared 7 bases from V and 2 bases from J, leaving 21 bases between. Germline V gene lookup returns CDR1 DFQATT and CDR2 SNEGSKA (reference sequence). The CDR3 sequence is CSVSGGAFGPYEQYF. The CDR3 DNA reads TGCAGTGTCTCCGGGGGCGCTTTTGGGCCCTACGAGCAGTACTTC.

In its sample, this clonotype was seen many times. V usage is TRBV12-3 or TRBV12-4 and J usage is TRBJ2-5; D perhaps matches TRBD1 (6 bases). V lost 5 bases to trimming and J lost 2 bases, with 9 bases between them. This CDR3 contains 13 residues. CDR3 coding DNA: TGTGCCAGCAGTAACAGGGTACAAGAGACCCAGTACTTC. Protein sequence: CASSNRVQETQYF.

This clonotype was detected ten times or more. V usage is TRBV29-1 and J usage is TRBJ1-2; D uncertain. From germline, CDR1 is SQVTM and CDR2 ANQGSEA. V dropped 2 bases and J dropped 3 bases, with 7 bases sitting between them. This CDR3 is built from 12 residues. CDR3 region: CSVERAYYGYTF. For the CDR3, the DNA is TGCAGCGTTGAAAGGGCTTACTATGGCTACACCTTC.

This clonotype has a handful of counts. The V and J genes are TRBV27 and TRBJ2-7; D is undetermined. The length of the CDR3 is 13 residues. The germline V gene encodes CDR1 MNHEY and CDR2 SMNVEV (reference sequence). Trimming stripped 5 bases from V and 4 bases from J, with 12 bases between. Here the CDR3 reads CASSAILGYEQYF. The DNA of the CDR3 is TGTGCCAGCAGTGCCATTCTTGGATACGAGCAGTACTTC.

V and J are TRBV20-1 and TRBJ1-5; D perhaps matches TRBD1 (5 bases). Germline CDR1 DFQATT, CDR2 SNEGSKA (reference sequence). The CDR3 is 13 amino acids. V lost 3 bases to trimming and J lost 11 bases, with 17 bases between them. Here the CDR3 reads CSARFWGKETQHF. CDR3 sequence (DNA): TGCAGTGCTAGGTTCTGGGGGAAGGAGACCCAGCATTTT.

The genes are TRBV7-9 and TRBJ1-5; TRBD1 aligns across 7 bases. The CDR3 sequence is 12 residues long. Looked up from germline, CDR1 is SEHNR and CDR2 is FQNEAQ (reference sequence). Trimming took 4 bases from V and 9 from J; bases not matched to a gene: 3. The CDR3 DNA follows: TGTGCCAGCAGCTCTTGGACAGGGCCCCAGCATTTT. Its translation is CASSSWTGPQHF.

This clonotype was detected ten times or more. The CDR3 region is CASSRNQETQYF. CDR3 nucleotides: TGTGCCAGCAGCCGGAACCAAGAGACCCAGTACTTC. The chain employs TRBV14 and TRBJ2-5; D ambiguous. CDR1 SGHDN and CDR2 FVKESK come from the germline V gene. The CDR3 contains 12 residues. V lost 4 bases to trimming and J lost 0 bases, with 3 bases between them.

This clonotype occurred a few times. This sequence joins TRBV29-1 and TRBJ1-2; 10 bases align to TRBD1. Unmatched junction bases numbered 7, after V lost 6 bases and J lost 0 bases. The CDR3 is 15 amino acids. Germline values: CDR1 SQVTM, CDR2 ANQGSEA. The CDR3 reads CSVSTGGSSNYGYTF. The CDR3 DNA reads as TGCAGCGTCTCGACAGGGGGCTCCTCTAACTATGGCTACACCTTC.

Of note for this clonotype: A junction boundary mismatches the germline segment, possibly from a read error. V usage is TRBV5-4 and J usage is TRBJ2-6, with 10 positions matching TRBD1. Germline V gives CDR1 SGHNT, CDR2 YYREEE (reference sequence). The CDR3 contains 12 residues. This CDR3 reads CASSLGTGDGAF. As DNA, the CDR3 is TGTGCCAGCAGCCTAGGGACAGGGGATGGAGCTTTC.

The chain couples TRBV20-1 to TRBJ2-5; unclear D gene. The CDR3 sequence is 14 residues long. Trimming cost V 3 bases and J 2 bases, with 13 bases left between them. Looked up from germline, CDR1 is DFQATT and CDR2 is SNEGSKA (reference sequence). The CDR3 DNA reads TGCAGTGCTAGCCAGGCCGGACGTCAAGAGACCCAGTACTTC. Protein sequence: CSASQAGRQETQYF.

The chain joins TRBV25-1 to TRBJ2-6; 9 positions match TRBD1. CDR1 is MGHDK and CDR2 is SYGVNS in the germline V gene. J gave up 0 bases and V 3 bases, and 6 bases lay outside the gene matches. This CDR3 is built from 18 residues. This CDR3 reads CASSDVGTGISGANVLTF. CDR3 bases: TGTGCCAGCAGTGATGTTGGGACAGGGATCTCTGGGGCCAACGTCCTGACTTTC.

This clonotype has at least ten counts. CDR3: CASSADSQETQYF. The DNA of the CDR3 is TGTGCCAGCAGCGCGGACAGTCAAGAGACCCAGTACTTC. V gene TRBV2 combines with J gene TRBJ2-5; the D gene is possibly TRBD1 (6 bases). The CDR3 has 13 amino acids. V lost 6 bases and J 2 bases, leaving 10 bases between the germline ends. Germline loops: CDR1 SNHLY, CDR2 FYNNEI.

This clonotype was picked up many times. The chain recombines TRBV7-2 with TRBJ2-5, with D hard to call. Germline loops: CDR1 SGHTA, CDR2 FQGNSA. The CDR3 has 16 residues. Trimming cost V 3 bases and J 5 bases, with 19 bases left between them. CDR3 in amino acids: CASSFGTTGQRETQYF. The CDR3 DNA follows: TGTGCCAGCAGCTTTGGAACTACCGGCCAGAGGGAGACCCAGTACTTC.

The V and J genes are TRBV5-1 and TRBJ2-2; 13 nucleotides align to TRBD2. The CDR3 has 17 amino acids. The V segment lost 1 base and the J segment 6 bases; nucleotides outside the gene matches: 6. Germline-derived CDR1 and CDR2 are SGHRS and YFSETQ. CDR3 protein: CASSLRGLAGLAGELFF. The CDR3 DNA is TGCGCCAGCAGCTTGAGGGGACTAGCGGGATTGGCCGGGGAGCTGTTTTTT. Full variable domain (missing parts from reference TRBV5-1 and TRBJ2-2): KAGVTQTPRYLIKTRGQQVTLSCSPISGHRSVSWYQQTPGQGLQFLFEYFSETQRNKGNFPGRFSGRQFSNSRSEMNVSTLELGDSALYLCASSLRGLAGLAGELFFGEGSRLTVL.

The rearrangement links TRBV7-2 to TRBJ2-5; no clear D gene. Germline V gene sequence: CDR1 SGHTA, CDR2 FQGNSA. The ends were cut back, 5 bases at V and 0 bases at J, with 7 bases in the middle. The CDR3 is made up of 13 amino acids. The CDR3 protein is CASSGSYQETQYF. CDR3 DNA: TGTGCCAGCAGCGGATCTTACCAAGAGACCCAGTACTTC.

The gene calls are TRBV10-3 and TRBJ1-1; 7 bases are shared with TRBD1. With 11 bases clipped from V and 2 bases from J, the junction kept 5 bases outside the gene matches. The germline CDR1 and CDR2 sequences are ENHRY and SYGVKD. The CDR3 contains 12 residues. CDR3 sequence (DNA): TGTGCCCAAGGACAGGTCAACACTGAAGCTTTCTTT. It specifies CAQGQVNTEAFF.

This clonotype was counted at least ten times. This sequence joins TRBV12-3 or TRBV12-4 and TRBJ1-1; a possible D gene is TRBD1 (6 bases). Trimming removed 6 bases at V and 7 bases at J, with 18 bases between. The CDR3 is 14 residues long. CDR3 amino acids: CASSAQQGSGEAFF. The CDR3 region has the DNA TGTGCCAGCAGCGCACAACAGGGTTCTGGTGAAGCTTTCTTT.

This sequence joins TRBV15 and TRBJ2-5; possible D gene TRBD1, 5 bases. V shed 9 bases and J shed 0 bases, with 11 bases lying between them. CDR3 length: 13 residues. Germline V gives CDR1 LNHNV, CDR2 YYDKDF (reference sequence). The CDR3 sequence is CATQTDHQETQYF. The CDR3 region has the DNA TGTGCCACTCAGACAGACCACCAAGAGACCCAGTACTTC.

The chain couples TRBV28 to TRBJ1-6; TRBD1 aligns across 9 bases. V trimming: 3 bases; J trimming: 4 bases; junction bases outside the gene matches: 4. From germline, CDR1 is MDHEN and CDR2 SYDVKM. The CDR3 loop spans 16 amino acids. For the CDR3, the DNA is TGTGCCAGCAGTTTTGACAGGGGGACGTATAATTCACCCCTCCACTTT. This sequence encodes CASSFDRGTYNSPLHF. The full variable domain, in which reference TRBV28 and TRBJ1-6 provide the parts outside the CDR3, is DVKVTQSSRYLVKRTGEKVFLECVQDMDHENMFWYRQDPGLGLRLIYFSYDVKMKEKGDIPEGYSVSREKKERFSLILESASTNQTSMYLCASSFDRGTYNSPLHFGNGTRLTVT.

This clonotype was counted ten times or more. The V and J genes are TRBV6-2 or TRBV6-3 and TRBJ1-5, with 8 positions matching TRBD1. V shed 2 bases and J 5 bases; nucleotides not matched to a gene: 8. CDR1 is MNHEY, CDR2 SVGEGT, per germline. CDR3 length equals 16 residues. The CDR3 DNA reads TGTGCCAGCAGTTACGGGCGACAGGGGTTCGATCAGCCCCAGCATTTT. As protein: CASSYGRQGFDQPQHF.

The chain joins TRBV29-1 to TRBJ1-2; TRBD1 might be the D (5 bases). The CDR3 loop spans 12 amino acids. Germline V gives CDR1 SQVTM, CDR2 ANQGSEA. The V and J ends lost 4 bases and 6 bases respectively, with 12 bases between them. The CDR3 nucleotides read TGCAGCGTTGTGGGCGGGGACGATGGCTACACCTTC. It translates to CSVVGGDDGYTF.

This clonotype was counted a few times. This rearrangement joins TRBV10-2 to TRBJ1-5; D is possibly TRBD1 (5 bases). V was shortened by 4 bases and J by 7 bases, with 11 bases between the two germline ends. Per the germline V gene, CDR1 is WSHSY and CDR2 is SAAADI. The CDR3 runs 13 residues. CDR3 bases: TGCGCCAGCAGTGCACAGGTACTACAGCCCCAGCATTTT. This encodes CASSAQVLQPQHF.

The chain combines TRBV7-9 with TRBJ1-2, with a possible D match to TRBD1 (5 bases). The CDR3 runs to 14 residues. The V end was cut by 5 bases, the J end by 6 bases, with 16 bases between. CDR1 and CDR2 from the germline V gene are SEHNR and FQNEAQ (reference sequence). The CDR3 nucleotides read TGTGCCAGCAGCCCCCGGGACTTTACCCATGGCTACACCTTC. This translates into CASSPRDFTHGYTF.

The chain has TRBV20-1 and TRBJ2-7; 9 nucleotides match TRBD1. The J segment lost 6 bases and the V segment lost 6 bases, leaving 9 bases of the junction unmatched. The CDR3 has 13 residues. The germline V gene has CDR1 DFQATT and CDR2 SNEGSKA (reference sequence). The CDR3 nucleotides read TGCAGTGCATTCGACAGGGGGATCTCCGAGCAGTACTTC. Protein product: CSAFDRGISEQYF.

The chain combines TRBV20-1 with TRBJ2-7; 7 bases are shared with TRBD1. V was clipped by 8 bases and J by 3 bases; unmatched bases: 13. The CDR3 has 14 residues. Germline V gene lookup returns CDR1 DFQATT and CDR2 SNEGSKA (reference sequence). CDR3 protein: CSSRRQGPGYEQYF. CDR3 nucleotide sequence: TGCAGTTCTCGCAGACAGGGCCCCGGCTACGAGCAGTACTTC.

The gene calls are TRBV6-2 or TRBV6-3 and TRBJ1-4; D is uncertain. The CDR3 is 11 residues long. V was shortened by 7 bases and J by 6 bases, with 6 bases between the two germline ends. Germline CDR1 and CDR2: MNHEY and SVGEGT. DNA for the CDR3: TGTGCCAGCAAAGTCGATGAAAAACTGTTTTTT. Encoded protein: CASKVDEKLFF.

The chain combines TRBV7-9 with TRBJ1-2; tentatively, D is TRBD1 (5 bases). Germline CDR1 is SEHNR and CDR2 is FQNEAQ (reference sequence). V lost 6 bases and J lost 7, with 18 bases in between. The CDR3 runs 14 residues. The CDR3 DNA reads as TGTGCCAGCAGTTTATCTGGGGGGTTAGTTGGCTACACCTTC. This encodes CASSLSGGLVGYTF.

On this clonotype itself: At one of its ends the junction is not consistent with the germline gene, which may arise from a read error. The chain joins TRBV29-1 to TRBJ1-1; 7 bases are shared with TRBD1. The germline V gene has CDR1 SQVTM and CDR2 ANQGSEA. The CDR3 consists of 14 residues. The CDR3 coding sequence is TGCAGCGTTGGAGCGGGACAGCTGAACGCTGAAGCTTTCTTT. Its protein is CSVGAGQLNAEAFF.

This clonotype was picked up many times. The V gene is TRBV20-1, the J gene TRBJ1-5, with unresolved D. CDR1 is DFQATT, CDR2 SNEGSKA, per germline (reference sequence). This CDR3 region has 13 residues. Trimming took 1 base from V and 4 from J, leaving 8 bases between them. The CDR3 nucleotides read TGCAGTGCTAGAGGGGCAGCAAATCAGCCCCAGCATTTT. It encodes CSARGAANQPQHF.

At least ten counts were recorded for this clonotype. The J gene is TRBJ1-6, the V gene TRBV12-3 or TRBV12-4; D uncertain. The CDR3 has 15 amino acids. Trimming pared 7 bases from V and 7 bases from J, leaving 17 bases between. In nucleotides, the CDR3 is TGTGCCAGCACCCCGGCCGGGCCGCCCAATTCACCCCTCCACTTT. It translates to CASTPAGPPNSPLHF.

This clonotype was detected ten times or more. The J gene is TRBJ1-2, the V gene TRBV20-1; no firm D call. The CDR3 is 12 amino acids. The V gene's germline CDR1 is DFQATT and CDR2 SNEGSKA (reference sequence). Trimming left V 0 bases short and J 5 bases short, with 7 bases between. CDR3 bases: TGCAGTGCTAGAGATCAAGGGTATGGCTACACCTTC. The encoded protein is CSARDQGYGYTF.

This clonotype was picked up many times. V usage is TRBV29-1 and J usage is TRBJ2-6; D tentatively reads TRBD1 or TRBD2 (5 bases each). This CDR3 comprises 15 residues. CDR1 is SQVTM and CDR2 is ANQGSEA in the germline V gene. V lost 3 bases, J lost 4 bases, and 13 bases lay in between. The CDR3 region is CSVDQGESGANVLTF. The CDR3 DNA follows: TGCAGCGTTGATCAGGGAGAGTCCGGGGCCAACGTCCTGACTTTC.